This T cell receptor (beta chain) was sequenced during a study of PD-1 blockade in classical Hodgkin lymphoma. Study-level points and caveats: Significantly greater TCR diversity emerged by C4D1 in CD4+ cells but not CD8+ cells. Exclusion removed patients who began nivolumab under 1 year after ASCT.

Germline V gives CDR1 LGHNA, CDR2 YSLEER. This CDR3 is 13 amino acids long. Trimming removed 3 bases from V and 5 bases from J; junction bases left unmatched: 4. Measured with immunoSEQ multiplex PCR; TCRdb has only the in-frame clones, and not every one. The table records tens of thousands of clones, about nine tenths of them present only once. Time point here: cycle 4 day 1 (C4D1), after 6 weeks of nivolumab. Each patient's relapse followed autologous stem cell transplantation, and brentuximab vedotin exposure varied. A note on this clone: The antigen is not known.

V gene TRBV4-3 combines with J gene TRBJ2-7; 7 bases align to TRBD1. This receptor was taken from a human donor with classical Hodgkin lymphoma. The specimen comprised peripheral blood mononuclear cells (PBMCs), sampled before the fourth cycle of nivolumab. In nucleotides, the CDR3 is TGCGCCAGCAGCCACCTCCAGGGGGACGAGCAGTACTTC. This sequence encodes CASSHLQGDEQYF.